The 29 T cell receptor beta chains below all came from one sample that was sequenced in a study of beta chain features in type 1 diabetes (dated by TCRdb to 2016 to 2019). These TCRs are of unknown antigen specificity. The full study reports these points: Type 1 diabetes patients showed a moderate but significant shortening of TCRB CDR3 length in all four CD4+ subsets.

Library method: the immunoSEQ multiplex PCR assay. The High Capacity cDNA Reverse Transcription Kit was used to reverse transcribe all of the isolated RNA, meaning that expressed TCRB transcripts were what got sequenced. The table comes from immuneACCESS by way of TCRdb, which keeps in-frame sequences with V and J called. Part of the clones is missing from these tables; in studies checked, under half for an unresolved V gene and the rest for unknown reasons. The sample includes 100,000 to 150,000 clones, with about 16% observed a single time. Over 2% of the sample comes from the top ten. Sequenced: central memory CD4+ T cells from blood. The origin of the receptors is a man younger than 40 with type 1 diabetes.

This clone has just a few counts. The chain uses TRBV11-2 and TRBJ2-1, with D maybe TRBD1 (6 bases). Germline values: CDR1 SGHAT, CDR2 FQNNGV. This CDR3 spans 15 amino acids. V was pared by 4 bases and J by 4 bases, with 14 bases between. The CDR3 spells CASSSGQTGYNEQFF. The CDR3 bases are TGTGCCAGCAGCTCGGGACAAACAGGTTACAATGAGCAGTTCTTC.

Points on this clone: Being one base from a much bigger clone, this may be a read error. The rearrangement joins TRBV30 to TRBJ2-6, with D hard to call. Deletions cut 5 bases from V and 2 bases from J, with 7 bases between. Germline V lookup: CDR1 GTSNPN, CDR2 SVGIG (reference sequence). The CDR3 sequence is 13 residues long. The CDR3 nucleotides read TGTGCCTGGGCGCCGGCTGGGGCCAACGTCCTGACTTTC. This gives the protein CAWAPAGANVLTF.

This clone was observed at least ten times. This chain joins TRBV18 and TRBJ2-3, with D unclear. V was pared by 2 bases and J by 1 base, with 10 bases between. CDR3 length: 15 amino acids. The V gene's germline CDR1 is KGHSH and CDR2 LQKENI. In DNA form, the CDR3 reads TGTGCCAGCTCACCATATAATCCAGGCACAGATACGCAGTATTTT. Protein: CASSPYNPGTDTQYF.

This clone was counted between two and nine times. This rearrangement joins TRBV2 to TRBJ1-2; D unresolved. Trimming removed 2 bases from V and 4 bases from J, with 11 bases in between. CDR1 and CDR2 (germline): SNHLY, FYNNEI. The length of the CDR3 is 14 residues. DNA for the CDR3: TGTGCCAGCAGTGAATGGGTTAGAGGCTATGGCTACACCTTC. Its translation is CASSEWVRGYGYTF.

This chain links TRBV5-1 with TRBJ1-2; D unresolved. The CDR3 contains 12 residues. CDR1 and CDR2 (germline): SGHRS, YFSETQ. With 5 bases removed from V and 2 bases from J, the gap between germline ends came to 7 bases. For the CDR3, the DNA is TGCGCCAGCAGTCTGACGAACTATGGCTACACCTTC. It is translated as CASSLTNYGYTF.

This clone has more than one count but fewer than ten. The chain recombines TRBV4-3 with TRBJ2-7, with 7 bases that match TRBD1. The V gene end was trimmed by 3 bases and the J gene end by 5 bases; junction bases not matched to a gene: 4. CDR1 is LGHNA and CDR2 is YSLEER in the germline V gene. CDR3 length equals 13 residues. CDR3 coding DNA: TGCGCCAGCAGCCACCGACAGGGCGACGAGCAGTACTTC. Its protein product is CASSHRQGDEQYF.

The V gene is TRBV9, the J gene TRBJ2-3; 10 nucleotides align to TRBD2. Trimming cost V 0 bases and J 3 bases; bases outside gene matches: 7. From germline, CDR1 is SGDLS and CDR2 YYNGEE. This CDR3 is built from 17 residues. The CDR3 nucleotides are TGTGCCAGCAGCGTAGCCCCACAGCGGGGGGGGACAGATACGCAGTATTTT. Translation: CASSVAPQRGGTDTQYF. The whole variable domain, filled in from reference TRBV9 and TRBJ2-3, reads DSGVTQTPKHLITATGQRVTLRCSPRSGDLSVYWYQQSLDQGLQFLIQYYNGEERAKGNILERFSAQQFPDLHSELNLSSLELGDSALYFCASSVAPQRGGTDTQYFGPGTRLTVL.

The table lists this clone with a few counts. The chain uses TRBV7-2 and TRBJ1-6; D not certain. Trimming stripped 3 bases from V and 10 bases from J, with 16 bases between. Germline V gene sequence: CDR1 SGHTA, CDR2 FQGNSA. CDR3 length equals 15 residues. The chain's CDR3 is CASSFEGDGGSPLHF. DNA for the CDR3: TGTGCCAGCAGCTTTGAGGGCGACGGAGGCTCACCCCTCCACTTT.

This clone was recorded a few times. This chain uses TRBV4-3 with TRBJ2-5; D is perhaps TRBD1 or TRBD2 (6 bases each). V was pared by 1 base and J by 4 bases, with 13 bases between. Germline values: CDR1 LGHNA, CDR2 YSLEER. CDR3 length: 15 amino acids. The CDR3 DNA follows: TGCGCCAGCAGCCAAGGGTGGGGGGCCTCAGAGACCCAGTACTTC. It translates to CASSQGWGASETQYF.

J is TRBJ1-2 and V is TRBV7-9; D is uncertain. This CDR3 is built from 11 residues. The ends were cut back, 5 bases at V and 7 bases at J, with 8 bases in the middle. CDR1 and CDR2 (germline): SEHNR, FQNEAQ (reference sequence). CDR3 sequence: CASSPAVGYTF. CDR3 bases: TGTGCCAGCAGCCCCGCGGTTGGCTACACCTTC. Using reference TRBV7-9 and TRBJ1-2 for the parts outside the CDR3, the full variable domain is DTGVSQNPRHKITKRGQNVTFRCDPISEHNRLYWYRQTLGQGPEFLTYFQNEAQLEKSRLLSDRFSAERPKGSFSTLEIQRTEQGDSAMYLCASSPAVGYTFGSGTRLTVV.

This clone was seen a handful of times. The rearrangement links TRBV5-6 to TRBJ2-5; either TRBD1 or TRBD2 may fit D (6 bases each). From germline, CDR1 is SGHDT and CDR2 YYEEEE. The germline V and J ends were trimmed by 1 base and 5 bases, with 9 bases remaining between them. This CDR3 has 13 amino acids. The CDR3 DNA reads TGTGCCAGCAGCTTGTGGGGGGCCGAGACCCAGTACTTC. It is translated as CASSLWGAETQYF.

The chain links TRBV29-1 to TRBJ1-1; weak D call: TRBD1 (5 bases). This CDR3 has 11 amino acids. CDR1 is SQVTM, CDR2 ANQGSEA, per germline. V was pared by 5 bases and J by 7 bases, with 11 bases between. Here the CDR3 reads CSVTQGGEAFF. The CDR3, as DNA: TGCAGCGTTACCCAGGGCGGTGAAGCTTTCTTT.

This rearrangement joins TRBV29-1 to TRBJ2-7; no clear D gene. V gave up 4 bases and J gave up 3 bases, with 7 bases separating them. Germline lookup yields CDR1 SQVTM and CDR2 ANQGSEA. The CDR3 runs to 11 residues. CDR3: CSVVFNYEQYF. The CDR3 DNA follows: TGCAGCGTTGTTTTTAACTACGAGCAGTACTTC.

The chain employs TRBV29-1 and TRBJ1-3; D gene unclear. From germline, CDR1 is SQVTM and CDR2 ANQGSEA. The CDR3 totals 14 residues. Trimming shortened V by 7 bases and J by 0 bases, and 13 bases separated the two germline ends. CDR3 nucleotide sequence: TGCAGCGCTAGGGTGTCAAGCTCTGGAAACACCATATATTTT. It translates to CSARVSSSGNTIYF.

The chain carries TRBV7-3 and TRBJ1-2, with 8 bases that match TRBD1. The CDR3 consists of 14 residues. Germline-derived CDR1 and CDR2 are SGHTA and FQGTGA. The trim removed 1 base at V and 6 bases at J, leaving 4 bases unmatched. DNA of the CDR3: TGTGCCAGCAGCTTAAGTCCAGGGGGCAATGGCTACACCTTC. Its translation: CASSLSPGGNGYTF.

In this sample, this clone turned up a few times. The V and J genes are TRBV6-1 and TRBJ2-4; possibly TRBD1 for D (6 bases). This CDR3 comprises 14 residues. Germline CDR1 and CDR2: MNHNS and SASEGT. Trimming removed 3 bases at V and 3 bases at J, with 9 bases between. The CDR3 DNA reads as TGTGCCAGCAGTGAGGGGACAAACAAAAACATTCAGTACTTC. It codes for CASSEGTNKNIQYF.

CDR3 protein: CASSMTGGSYNEQFF. Here the CDR3 DNA reads TGTGCCAGCAGCATGACAGGGGGCTCCTACAATGAGCAGTTCTTC. The rearrangement uses TRBV9 and TRBJ2-1; TRBD1 aligns across 9 bases. Trimming removed 4 bases from V and 0 bases from J; junction bases left unmatched: 2. Germline-derived CDR1 and CDR2 are SGDLS and YYNGEE. This CDR3 region has 15 residues.

This clone was observed a few times. This chain uses TRBV6-5 with TRBJ2-4, with 7 bases aligning to TRBD1. Trimming removed 5 bases from V and 3 bases from J; junction bases left unmatched: 7. The CDR3 extends over 15 amino acids. The germline gives CDR1 MNHEY, CDR2 SVGAGI. CDR3 nucleotides: TGTGCCAGCAGTGCACAGGGGCAGGGCAAAAACATTCAGTACTTC. As protein: CASSAQGQGKNIQYF.

The gene calls are TRBV7-2 and TRBJ1-2; weak D call: TRBD1 (5 bases). Trimming cost V 4 bases and J 4 bases, with 13 bases left between them. Per the germline V gene, CDR1 is SGHTA and CDR2 is FQGNSA. This CDR3 region has 14 residues. The CDR3 sequence: CASSSSRGPYGYTF. In nucleotides, the CDR3 is TGTGCCAGCAGCTCCTCCCGGGGCCCCTATGGCTACACCTTC. Drawing the rest from reference TRBV7-2 and TRBJ1-2, the complete variable domain is GAGVSQSPSNKVTEKGKDVELRCDPISGHTALYWYRQSLGQGLEFLIYFQGNSAPDKSGLPSDRFSAERTGGSVSTLTIQRTQQEDSAVYLCASSSSRGPYGYTFGSGTRLTVV.

V usage is TRBV28 and J usage is TRBJ2-5, with D tentatively TRBD1 or TRBD2 (5 bases each). V was shortened by 10 bases and J by 5 bases, with 11 bases between the two germline ends. The length of the CDR3 is 11 residues. In germline, CDR1 is MDHEN, CDR2 SYDVKM. The DNA for the CDR3 is TGTGCCACCGGATGGGGGGAGACCCAGTACTTC. This gives the protein CATGWGETQYF.

The chain carries TRBV7-6 and TRBJ2-5; 7 bases are shared with TRBD2. The V and J ends lost 3 bases and 5 bases, in that order; junction bases with no gene match: 6. Germline V gene sequence: CDR1 SGHVS, CDR2 FNYEAQ. The CDR3 is 14 residues long. The DNA for the CDR3 is TGTGCCAGCAGCTTCGGGAATAGCGGGGAGACCCAGTACTTC. Translated: CASSFGNSGETQYF.

This clone was detected a few times. The rearrangement uses TRBV21-1 and TRBJ1-2. TRBV21-1 is tagged as a pseudogene. The CDR3 is 13 amino acids. CDR3 loop: CASFYPGTFGYTF. CDR3 nucleotide sequence: TGTGCCAGCTTTTATCCAGGGACGTTCGGCTACACCTTC.

The V and J genes are TRBV2 and TRBJ1-5, with D hard to call. Germline loops: CDR1 SNHLY, CDR2 FYNNEI. The V gene lost 6 bases and the J gene lost 4 bases, with 7 bases spanning the gap. This CDR3 comprises 12 residues. CDR3 sequence reads: CASSEPNQPQHF. CDR3 nucleotide sequence: TGTGCCAGCAGCGAACCGAATCAGCCCCAGCATTTT.

The V gene is TRBV6-1, the J gene TRBJ2-7; D gene uncertain. V lost 3 bases, J lost 4 bases, and 4 bases lay in between. The CDR3 spans 11 residues. Looked up from germline, CDR1 is MNHNS and CDR2 is SASEGT. The CDR3: CASSDGYEQYF. CDR3 nucleotide sequence: TGTGCCAGCAGTGATGGGTACGAGCAGTACTTC.

The rearrangement uses TRBV18 and TRBJ1-1; D remains unclear. The germline gives CDR1 KGHSH, CDR2 LQKENI. The CDR3 sequence is 15 residues long. V was pared by 2 bases and J by 0 bases, with 10 bases between. The DNA of the CDR3 is TGTGCCAGCTCACCAGGAGCACAGATGAACACTGAAGCTTTCTTT. Amino acid sequence: CASSPGAQMNTEAFF.

The genes are TRBV13 and TRBJ1-5; D unclear. The V and J ends lost 2 bases and 3 bases respectively, with 11 bases between them. Germline V gene lookup returns CDR1 PRHDT and CDR2 FYEKMQ (reference sequence). CDR3 length: 15 amino acids. The CDR3: CASSLSGSNNQPQHF. Written as DNA, the CDR3 is TGTGCCAGCAGCTTAAGCGGGAGTAACAATCAGCCCCAGCATTTT. Full variable domain (outside the CDR3, taken from reference TRBV13 and TRBJ1-5): AAGVIQSPRHLIKEKRETATLKCYPIPRHDTVYWYQQGPGQDPQFLISFYEKMQSDKGSIPDRFSAQQFSDYHSELNMSSLELGDSALYFCASSLSGSNNQPQHFGDGTRLSIL.

This rearrangement joins TRBV2 to TRBJ2-1; 7 nucleotides align to TRBD1. The CDR3 spans 13 residues. CDR1 and CDR2 from the germline V gene are SNHLY and FYNNEI. After removal of 5 bases from V and 10 bases from J, the junction contained 8 bases not matched to a gene. CDR3 in DNA: TGTGCCAGCAGTTTTGACAGGGCGATAGAGCAGTTCTTC. It yields the protein CASSFDRAIEQFF.

The table lists this clone with a few counts. V is TRBV19 and J is TRBJ2-2, with a tentative D call TRBD1 (6 bases). Trimming took 2 bases from V and 4 from J, leaving 20 bases between them. Germline CDR1 and CDR2: LNHDA and SQIVND (reference sequence). This CDR3 is built from 18 residues. CDR3 region: CASSIPDRYRSLTGELFF. The CDR3 coding sequence is TGTGCCAGTAGTATACCCGACAGGTATCGATCCCTCACCGGGGAGCTGTTTTTT.

This clone showed up just a few times. The chain has TRBV7-2 and TRBJ1-2; a weak D match, TRBD1 (5 bases). CDR3 length equals 17 residues. Between the trimmed V and J ends, which lost 7 bases and 1 base, there was a span of 22 bases. The V gene's germline CDR1 is SGHTA and CDR2 FQGNSA. Here the CDR3 reads CASITRRAQVDNYGYTF. The CDR3 bases are TGTGCCAGCATTACCCGGCGGGCACAGGTCGATAACTATGGCTACACCTTC.